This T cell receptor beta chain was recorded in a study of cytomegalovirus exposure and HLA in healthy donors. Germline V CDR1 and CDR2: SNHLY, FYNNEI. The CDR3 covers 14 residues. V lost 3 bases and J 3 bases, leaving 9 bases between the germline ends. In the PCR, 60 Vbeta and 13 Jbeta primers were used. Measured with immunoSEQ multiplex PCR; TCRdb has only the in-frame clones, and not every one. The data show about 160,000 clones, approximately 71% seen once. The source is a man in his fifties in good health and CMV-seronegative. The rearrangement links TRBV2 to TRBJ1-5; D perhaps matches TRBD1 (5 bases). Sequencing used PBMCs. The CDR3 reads CASSELQVNQPQHF. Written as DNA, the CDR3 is TGTGCCAGCAGTGAGCTACAGGTCAATCAGCCCCAGCATTTT.